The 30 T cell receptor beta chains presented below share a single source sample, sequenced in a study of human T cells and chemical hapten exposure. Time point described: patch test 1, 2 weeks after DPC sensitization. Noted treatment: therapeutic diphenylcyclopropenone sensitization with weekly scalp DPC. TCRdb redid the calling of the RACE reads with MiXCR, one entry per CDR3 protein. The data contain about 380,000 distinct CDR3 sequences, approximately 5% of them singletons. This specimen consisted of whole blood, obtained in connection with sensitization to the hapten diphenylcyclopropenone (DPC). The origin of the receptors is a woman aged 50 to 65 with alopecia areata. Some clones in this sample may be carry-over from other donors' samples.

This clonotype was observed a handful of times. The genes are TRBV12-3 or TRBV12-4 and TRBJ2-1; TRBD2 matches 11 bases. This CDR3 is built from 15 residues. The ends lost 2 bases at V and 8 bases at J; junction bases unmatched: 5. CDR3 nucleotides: TGTGCCAGCAGTTTAAAACTAGCGGGAGTCTATGAGCAGTTCTTC. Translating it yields CASSLKLAGVYEQFF.

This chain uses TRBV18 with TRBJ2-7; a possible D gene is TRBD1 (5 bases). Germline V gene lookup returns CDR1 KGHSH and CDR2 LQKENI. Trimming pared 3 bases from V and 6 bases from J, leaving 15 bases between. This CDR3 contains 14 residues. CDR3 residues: CASSPTRQGGEQYF. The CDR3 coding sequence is TGTGCCAGCTCACCGACCCGGCAGGGCGGCGAGCAGTACTTC.

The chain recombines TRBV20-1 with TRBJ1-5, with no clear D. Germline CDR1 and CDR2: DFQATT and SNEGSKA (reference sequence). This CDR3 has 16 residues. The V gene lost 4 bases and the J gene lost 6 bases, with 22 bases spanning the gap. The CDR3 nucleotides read TGCAGTGCTAAAACCCTCCCAGGCACTTTCCGTCAGCCCCAGCATTTT. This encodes CSAKTLPGTFRQPQHF.

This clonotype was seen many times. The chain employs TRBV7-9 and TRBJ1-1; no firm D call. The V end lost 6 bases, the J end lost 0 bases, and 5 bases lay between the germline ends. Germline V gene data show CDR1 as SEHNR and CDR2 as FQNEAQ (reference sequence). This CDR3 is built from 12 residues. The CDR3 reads CASSPLNTEAFF. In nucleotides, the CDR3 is TGTGCCAGCAGTCCCTTGAACACTGAAGCTTTCTTT.

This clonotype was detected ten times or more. The CDR3 DNA sequence: TGTGCCAGCAGCCAACTGGCGAACACTGAAGCTTTCTTT. It yields the protein CASSQLANTEAFF. This chain uses TRBV3-1 with TRBJ1-1; D ambiguous. This CDR3 spans 13 amino acids. Between the trimmed V and J ends, which lost 2 bases and 1 base, there was a span of 5 bases. Per the germline V gene, CDR1 is LGHDT and CDR2 is YNNKEL (reference sequence).

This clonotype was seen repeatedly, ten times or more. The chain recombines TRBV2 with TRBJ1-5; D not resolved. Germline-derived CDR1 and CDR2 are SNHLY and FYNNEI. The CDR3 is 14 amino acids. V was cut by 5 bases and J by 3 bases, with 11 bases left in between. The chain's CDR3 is CASSWAALNQPQHF. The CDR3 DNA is TGTGCCAGCAGTTGGGCAGCTCTCAATCAGCCCCAGCATTTT.

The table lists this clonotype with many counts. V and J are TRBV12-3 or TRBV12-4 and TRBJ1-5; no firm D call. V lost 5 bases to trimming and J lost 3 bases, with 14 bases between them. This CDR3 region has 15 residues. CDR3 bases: TGTGCCAGCAGTAGGAGAACCGGACTCAATCAGCCCCAGCATTTT. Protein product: CASSRRTGLNQPQHF.

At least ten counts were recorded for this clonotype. In DNA, the CDR3 is TGCGCCAGCAGCGGCCCCGGAGTGCTTCACTACGAGCAGTACTTC. This gives the protein CASSGPGVLHYEQYF. The chain couples TRBV5-1 to TRBJ2-7; no clear D. This CDR3 has 15 residues. The germline CDR1 and CDR2 sequences are SGHRS and YFSETQ. Trimming pared 4 bases from V and 3 bases from J, leaving 17 bases between. Together with reference TRBV5-1 and TRBJ2-7, the CDR3 gives the full variable domain: KAGVTQTPRYLIKTRGQQVTLSCSPISGHRSVSWYQQTPGQGLQFLFEYFSETQRNKGNFPGRFSGRQFSNSRSEMNVSTLELGDSALYLCASSGPGVLHYEQYFGPGTRLTVT.

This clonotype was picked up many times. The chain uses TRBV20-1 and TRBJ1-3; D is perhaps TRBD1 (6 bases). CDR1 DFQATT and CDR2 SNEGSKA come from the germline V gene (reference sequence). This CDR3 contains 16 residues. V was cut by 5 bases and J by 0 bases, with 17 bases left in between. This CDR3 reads CSAASGGASSGNTIYF. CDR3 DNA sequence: TGCAGTGCTGCCTCCGGGGGGGCGAGCTCTGGAAACACCATATATTTT.

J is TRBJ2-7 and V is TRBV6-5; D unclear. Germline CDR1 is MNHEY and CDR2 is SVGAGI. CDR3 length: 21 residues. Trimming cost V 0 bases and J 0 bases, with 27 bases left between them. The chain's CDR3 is CASSYSNPAITRIRRSYEQYF. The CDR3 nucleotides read TGTGCCAGCAGTTACTCGAACCCGGCGATCACCCGAATCCGTCGCTCCTACGAGCAGTACTTC.

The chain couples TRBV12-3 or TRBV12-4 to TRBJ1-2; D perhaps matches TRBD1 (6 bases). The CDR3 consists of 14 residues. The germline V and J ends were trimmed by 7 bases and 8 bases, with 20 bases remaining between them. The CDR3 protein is CASKLISGAGGYTF. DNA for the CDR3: TGTGCCAGCAAATTGATATCGGGGGCTGGCGGCTACACCTTC.

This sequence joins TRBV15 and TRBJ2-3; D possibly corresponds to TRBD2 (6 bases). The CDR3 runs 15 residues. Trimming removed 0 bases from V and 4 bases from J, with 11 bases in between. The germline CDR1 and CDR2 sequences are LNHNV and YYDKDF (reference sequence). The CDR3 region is CATSREGTGADTQYF. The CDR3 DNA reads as TGTGCCACCAGCAGAGAGGGTACGGGGGCAGATACGCAGTATTTT.

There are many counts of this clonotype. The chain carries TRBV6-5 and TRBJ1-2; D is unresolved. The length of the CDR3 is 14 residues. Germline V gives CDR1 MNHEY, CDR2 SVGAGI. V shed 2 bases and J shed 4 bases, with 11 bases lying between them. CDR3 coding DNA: TGTGCCAGCAGTTACAGGGTAATACCCTATGGCTACACCTTC. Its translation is CASSYRVIPYGYTF.

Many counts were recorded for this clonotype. CDR3 amino acids: CSVETMGEEFYGYTF. In DNA form, the CDR3 reads TGCAGCGTTGAAACAATGGGGGAGGAGTTCTATGGCTACACCTTC. The chain couples TRBV29-1 to TRBJ1-2; weak D call: TRBD1 (5 bases). The CDR3 has 15 residues. Germline assignment: CDR1 SQVTM and CDR2 ANQGSEA. Between the trimmed V and J ends, which lost 2 bases and 4 bases, there was a span of 17 bases.

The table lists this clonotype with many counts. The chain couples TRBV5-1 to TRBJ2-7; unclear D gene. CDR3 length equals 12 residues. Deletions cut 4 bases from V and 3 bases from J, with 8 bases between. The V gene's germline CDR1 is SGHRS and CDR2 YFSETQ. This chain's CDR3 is CASSAENYEQYF. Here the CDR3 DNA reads TGCGCCAGCAGCGCGGAGAACTACGAGCAGTACTTC.

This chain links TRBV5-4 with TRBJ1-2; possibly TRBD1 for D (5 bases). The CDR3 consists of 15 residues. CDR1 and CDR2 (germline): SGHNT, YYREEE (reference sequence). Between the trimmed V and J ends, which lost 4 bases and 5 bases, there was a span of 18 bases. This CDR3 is CASSIERQGGYGYTF. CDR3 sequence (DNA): TGTGCCAGCAGCATAGAGCGGCAGGGAGGTTATGGCTACACCTTC.

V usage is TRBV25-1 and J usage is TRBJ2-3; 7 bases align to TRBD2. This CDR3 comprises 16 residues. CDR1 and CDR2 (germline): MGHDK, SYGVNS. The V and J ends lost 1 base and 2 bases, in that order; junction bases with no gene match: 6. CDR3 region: CASSEFGGRATDTQYF. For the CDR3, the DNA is TGTGCCAGCAGTGAATTTGGTGGGAGGGCCACAGATACGCAGTATTTT.

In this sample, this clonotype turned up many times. CDR3 in DNA: TGTGCCAGCAGCCCCACTACGCGTCGGGGTTTAAATCAGCCCCAGCATTTT. Its translation is CASSPTTRRGLNQPQHF. This chain uses TRBV7-6 with TRBJ1-5; D is undetermined. Trimming took 5 bases from V and 4 from J, leaving 21 bases between them. Germline V lookup: CDR1 SGHVS, CDR2 FNYEAQ. The CDR3 loop spans 17 amino acids.

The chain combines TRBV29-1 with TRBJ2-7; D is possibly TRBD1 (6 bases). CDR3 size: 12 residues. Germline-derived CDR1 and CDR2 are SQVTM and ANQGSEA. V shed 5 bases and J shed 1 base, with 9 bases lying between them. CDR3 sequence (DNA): TGCAGCGTTACGGGGACATCCTACGAGCAGTACTTC. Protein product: CSVTGTSYEQYF.

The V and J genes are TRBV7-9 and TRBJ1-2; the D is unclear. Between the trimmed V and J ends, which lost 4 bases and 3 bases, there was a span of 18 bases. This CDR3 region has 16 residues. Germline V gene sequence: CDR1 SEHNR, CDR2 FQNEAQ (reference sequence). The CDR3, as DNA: TGTGCCAGCAGCTCTGGGAGGACTCCAAAGTACTATGGCTACACCTTC. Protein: CASSSGRTPKYYGYTF.

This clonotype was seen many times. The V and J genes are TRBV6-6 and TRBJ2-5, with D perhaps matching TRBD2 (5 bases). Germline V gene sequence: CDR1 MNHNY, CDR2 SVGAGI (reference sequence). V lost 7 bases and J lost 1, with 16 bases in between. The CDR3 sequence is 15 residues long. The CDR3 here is CASTGPGLRQETQYF. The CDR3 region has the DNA TGTGCCAGCACCGGCCCAGGACTCCGCCAAGAGACCCAGTACTTC.

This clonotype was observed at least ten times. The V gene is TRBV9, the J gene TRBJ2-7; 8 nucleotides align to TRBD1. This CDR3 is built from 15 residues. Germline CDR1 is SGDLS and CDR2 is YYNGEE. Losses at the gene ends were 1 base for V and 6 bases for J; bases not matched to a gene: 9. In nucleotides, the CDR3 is TGTGCCAGCAGCGTAACTACAGGGGGACTGGCCGAGCAGTACTTC. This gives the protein CASSVTTGGLAEQYF.

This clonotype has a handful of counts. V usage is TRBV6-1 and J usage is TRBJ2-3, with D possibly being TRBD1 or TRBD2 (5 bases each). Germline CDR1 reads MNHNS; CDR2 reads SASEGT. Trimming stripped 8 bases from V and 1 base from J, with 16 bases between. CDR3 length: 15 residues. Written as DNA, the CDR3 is TGTGCCAGCGGGGTTAGCGTGGGGGGCACAGATACGCAGTATTTT. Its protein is CASGVSVGGTDTQYF.

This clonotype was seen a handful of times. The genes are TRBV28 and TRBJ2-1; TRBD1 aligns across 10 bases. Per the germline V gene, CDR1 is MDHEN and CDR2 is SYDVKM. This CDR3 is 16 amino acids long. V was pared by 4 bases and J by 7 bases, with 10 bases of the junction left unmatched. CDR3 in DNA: TGTGCCAGCAGTTCCGCGGGACAGGGGAAAAGTAATGAGCAGTTCTTC. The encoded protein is CASSSAGQGKSNEQFF.

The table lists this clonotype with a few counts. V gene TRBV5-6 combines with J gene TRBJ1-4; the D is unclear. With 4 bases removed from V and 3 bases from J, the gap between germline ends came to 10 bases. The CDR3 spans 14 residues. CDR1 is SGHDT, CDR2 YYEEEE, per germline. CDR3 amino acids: CASSGPASNEKLFF. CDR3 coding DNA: TGTGCCAGCAGCGGCCCAGCTTCTAATGAAAAACTGTTTTTT.

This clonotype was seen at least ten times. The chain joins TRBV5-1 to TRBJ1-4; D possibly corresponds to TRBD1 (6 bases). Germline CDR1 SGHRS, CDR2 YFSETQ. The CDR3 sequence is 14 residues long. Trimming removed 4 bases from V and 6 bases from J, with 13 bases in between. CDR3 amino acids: CASSLQGEDEKLFF. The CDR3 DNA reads TGCGCCAGCAGCCTACAGGGAGAGGATGAAAAACTGTTTTTT.

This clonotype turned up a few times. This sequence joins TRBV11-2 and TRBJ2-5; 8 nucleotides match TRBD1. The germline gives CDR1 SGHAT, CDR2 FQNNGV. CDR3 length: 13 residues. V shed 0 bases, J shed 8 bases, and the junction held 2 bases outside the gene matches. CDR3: CASSLEQGGTQYF. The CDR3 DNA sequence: TGTGCCAGCAGCTTAGAACAGGGGGGAACCCAGTACTTC.

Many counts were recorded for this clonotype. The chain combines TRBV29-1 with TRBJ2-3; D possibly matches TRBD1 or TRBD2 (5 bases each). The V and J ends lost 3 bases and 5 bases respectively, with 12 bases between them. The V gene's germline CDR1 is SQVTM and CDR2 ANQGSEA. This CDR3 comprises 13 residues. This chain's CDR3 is CSVESGAGDTQYF. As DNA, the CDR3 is TGCAGCGTTGAGTCTGGGGCGGGAGATACGCAGTATTTT.

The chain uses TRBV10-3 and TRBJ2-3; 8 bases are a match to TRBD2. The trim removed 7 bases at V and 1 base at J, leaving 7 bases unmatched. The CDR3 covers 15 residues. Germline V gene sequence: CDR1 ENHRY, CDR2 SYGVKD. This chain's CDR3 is CAINPAGAGTDTQYF. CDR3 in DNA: TGTGCCATCAACCCAGCGGGAGCGGGCACAGATACGCAGTATTTT.

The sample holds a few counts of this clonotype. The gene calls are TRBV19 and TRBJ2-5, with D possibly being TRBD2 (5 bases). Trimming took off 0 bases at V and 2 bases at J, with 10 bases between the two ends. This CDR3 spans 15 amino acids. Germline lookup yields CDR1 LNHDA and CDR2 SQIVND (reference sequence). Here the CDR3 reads CASSIDAGSQETQYF. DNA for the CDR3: TGTGCCAGTAGTATAGACGCGGGCTCTCAAGAGACCCAGTACTTC.